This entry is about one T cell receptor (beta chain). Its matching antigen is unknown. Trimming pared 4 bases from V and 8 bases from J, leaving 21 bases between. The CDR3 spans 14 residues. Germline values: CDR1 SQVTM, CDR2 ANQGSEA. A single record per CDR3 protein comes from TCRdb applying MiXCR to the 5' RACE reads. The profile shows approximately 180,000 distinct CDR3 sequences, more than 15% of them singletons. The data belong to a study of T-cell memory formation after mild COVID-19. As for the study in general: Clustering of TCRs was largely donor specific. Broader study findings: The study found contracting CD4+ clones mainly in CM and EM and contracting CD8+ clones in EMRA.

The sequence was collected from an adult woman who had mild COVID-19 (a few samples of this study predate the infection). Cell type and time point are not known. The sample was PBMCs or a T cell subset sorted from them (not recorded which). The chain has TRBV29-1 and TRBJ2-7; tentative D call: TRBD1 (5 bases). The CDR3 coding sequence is TGCAGCGTTGCCTCGAGGCAGGGCGGTTGGAAGCAGTACTTC. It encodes CSVASRQGGWKQYF.